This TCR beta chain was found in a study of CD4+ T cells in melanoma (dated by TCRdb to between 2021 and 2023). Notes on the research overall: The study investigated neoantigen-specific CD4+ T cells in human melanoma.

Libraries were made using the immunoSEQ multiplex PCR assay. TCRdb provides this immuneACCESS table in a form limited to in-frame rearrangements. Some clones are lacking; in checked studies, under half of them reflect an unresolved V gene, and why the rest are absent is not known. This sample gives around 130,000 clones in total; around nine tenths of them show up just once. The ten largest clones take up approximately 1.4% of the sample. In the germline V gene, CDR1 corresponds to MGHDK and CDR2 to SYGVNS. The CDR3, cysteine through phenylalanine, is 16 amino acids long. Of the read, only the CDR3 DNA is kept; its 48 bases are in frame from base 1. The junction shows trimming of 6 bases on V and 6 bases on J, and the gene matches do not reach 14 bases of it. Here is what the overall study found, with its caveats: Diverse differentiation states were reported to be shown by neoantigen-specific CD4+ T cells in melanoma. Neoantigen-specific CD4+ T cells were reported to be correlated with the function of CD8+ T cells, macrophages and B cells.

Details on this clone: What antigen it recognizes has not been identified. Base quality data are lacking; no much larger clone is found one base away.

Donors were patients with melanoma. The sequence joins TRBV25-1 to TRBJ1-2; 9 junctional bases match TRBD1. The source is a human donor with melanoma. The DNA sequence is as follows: TGTGCCAGCAGCGGACAGGGGATGTCTTTGGTGGATGGCTACACCTTC. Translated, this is CASSGQGMSLVDGYTF.